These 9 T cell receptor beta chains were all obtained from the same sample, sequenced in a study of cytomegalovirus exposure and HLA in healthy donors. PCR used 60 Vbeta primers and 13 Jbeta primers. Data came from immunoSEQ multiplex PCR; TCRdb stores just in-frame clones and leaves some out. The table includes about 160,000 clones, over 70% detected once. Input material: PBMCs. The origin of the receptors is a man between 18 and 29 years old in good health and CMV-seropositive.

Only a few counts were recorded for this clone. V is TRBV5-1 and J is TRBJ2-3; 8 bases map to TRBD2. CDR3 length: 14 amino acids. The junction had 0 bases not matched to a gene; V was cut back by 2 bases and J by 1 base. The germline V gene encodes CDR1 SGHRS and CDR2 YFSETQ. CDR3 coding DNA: TGCGCCAGCAGCTTACTAGCGGGCACAGATACGCAGTATTTT. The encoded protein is CASSLLAGTDTQYF.

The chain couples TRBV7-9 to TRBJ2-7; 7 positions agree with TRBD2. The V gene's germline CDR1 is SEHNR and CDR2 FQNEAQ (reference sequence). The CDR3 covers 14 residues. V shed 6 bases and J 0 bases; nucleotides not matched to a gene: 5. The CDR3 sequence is CASSTRLASYEQYF. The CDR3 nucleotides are TGTGCCAGCAGTACCCGACTAGCCTCCTACGAGCAGTACTTC.

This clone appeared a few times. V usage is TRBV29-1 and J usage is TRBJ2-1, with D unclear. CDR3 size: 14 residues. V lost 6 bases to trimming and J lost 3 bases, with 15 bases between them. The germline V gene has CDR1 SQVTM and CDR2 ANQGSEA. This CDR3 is CSVSVPGLYNEQFF. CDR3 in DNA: TGCAGCGTCTCCGTTCCAGGTCTCTACAATGAGCAGTTCTTC.

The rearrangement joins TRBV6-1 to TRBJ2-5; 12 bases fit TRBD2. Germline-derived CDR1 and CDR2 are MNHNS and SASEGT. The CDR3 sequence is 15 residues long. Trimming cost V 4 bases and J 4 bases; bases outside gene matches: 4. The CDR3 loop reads CASSVLAGGPETQYF. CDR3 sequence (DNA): TGTGCCAGCAGTGTTCTAGCGGGGGGGCCAGAGACCCAGTACTTC.

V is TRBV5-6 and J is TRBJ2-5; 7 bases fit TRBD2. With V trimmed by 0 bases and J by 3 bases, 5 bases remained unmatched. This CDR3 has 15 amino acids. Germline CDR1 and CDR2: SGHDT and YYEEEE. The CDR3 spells CASSLAGLAEETQYF. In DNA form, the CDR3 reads TGTGCCAGCAGCTTGGCCGGCCTAGCGGAAGAGACCCAGTACTTC.

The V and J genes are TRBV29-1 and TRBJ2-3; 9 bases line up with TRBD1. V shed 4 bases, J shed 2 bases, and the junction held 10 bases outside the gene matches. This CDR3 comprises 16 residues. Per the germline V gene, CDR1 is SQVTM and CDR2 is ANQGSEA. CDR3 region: CSVGGGGQGSTDTQYF. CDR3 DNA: TGCAGCGTTGGGGGTGGGGGACAGGGTTCCACAGATACGCAGTATTTT.

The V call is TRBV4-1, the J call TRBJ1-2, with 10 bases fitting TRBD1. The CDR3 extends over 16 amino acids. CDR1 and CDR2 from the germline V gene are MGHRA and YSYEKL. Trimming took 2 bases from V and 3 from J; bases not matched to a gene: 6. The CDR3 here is CASSQLTGGKDYGYTF. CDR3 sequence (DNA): TGCGCCAGCAGCCAACTGACAGGGGGCAAGGACTATGGCTACACCTTC.

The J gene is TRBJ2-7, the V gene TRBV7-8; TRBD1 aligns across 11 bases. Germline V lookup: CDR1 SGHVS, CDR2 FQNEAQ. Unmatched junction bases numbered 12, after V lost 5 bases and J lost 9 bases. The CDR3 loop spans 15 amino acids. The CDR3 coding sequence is TGTGCCAGCAGCCTCGGGACAGGGGGAAATGGGGGGCAGTACTTC. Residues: CASSLGTGGNGGQYF.

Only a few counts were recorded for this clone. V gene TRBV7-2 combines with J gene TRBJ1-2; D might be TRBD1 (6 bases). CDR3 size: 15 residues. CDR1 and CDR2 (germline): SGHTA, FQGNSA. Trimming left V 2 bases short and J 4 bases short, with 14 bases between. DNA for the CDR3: TGTGCCAGCAGCTTATCGGTTCGGGGGGCCTATGGCTACACCTTC. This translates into CASSLSVRGAYGYTF.